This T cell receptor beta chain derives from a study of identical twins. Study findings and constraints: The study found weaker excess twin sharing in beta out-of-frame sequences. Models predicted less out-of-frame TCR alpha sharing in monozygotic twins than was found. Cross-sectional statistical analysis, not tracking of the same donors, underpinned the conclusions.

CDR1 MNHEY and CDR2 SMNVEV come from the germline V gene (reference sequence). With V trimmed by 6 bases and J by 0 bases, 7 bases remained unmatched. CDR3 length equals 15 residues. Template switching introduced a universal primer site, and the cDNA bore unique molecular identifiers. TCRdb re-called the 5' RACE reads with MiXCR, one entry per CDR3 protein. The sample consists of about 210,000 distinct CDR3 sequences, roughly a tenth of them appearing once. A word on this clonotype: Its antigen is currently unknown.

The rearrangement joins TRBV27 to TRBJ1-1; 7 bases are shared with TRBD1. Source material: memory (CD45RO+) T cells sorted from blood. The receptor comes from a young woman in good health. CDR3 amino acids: CASSLRTGMNTEAFF. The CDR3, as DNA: TGTGCCAGCAGCCTAAGGACAGGAATGAACACTGAAGCTTTCTTT.